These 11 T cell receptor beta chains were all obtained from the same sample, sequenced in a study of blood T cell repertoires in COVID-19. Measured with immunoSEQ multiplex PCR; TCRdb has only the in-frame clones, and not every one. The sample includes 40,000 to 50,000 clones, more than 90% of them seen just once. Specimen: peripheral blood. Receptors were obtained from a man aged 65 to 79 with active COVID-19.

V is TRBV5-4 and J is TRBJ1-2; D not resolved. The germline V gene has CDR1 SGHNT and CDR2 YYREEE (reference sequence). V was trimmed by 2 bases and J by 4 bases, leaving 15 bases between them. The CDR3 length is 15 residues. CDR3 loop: CASSFGGFIGYGYTF. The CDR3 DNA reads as TGTGCCAGCAGCTTCGGAGGGTTTATCGGCTATGGCTACACCTTC.

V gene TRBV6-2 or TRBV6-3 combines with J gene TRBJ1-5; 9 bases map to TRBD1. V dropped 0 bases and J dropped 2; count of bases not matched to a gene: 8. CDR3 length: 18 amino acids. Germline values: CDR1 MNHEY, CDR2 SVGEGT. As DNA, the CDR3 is TGTGCCAGCAGTTACTCTGGACAGGGGAGGTATGGCAATCAGCCCCAGCATTTT. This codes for CASSYSGQGRYGNQPQHF.

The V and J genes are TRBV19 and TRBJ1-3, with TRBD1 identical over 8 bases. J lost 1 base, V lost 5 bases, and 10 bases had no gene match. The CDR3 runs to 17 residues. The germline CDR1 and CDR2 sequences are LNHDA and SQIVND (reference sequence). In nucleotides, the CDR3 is TGTGCCAGTAGTCTTTGGACAGGGAGTGGTTCTGGAAACACCATATATTTT. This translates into CASSLWTGSGSGNTIYF.

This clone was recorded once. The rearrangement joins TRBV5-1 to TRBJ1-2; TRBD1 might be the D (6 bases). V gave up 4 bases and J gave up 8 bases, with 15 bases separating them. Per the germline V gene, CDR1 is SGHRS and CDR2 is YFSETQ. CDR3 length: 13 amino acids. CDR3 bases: TGCGCCAGCAGCCTCGAGCGGGGGGGCGGCTACACCTTC. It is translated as CASSLERGGGYTF.

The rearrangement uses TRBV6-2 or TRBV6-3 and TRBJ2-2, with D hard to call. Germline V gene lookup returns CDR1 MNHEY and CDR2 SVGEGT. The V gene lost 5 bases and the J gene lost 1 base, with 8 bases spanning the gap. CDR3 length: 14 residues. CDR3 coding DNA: TGTGCCAGCAGTGCCCACAAGAACACCGGGGAGCTGTTTTTT. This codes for CASSAHKNTGELFF.

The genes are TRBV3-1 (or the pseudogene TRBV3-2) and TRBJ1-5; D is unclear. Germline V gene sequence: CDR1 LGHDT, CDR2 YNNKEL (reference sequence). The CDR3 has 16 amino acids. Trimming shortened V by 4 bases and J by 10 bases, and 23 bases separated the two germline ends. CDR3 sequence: CASSPKADIVISPQHF. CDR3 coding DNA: TGTGCCAGCAGCCCGAAAGCCGACATTGTAATCAGCCCCCAGCATTTT.

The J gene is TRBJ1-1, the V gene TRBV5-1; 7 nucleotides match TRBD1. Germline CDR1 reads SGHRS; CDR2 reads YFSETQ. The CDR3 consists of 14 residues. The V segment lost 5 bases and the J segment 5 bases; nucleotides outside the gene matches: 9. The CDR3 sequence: CASRRERGQTEAFF. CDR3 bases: TGCGCCAGCAGAAGAGAAAGGGGGCAAACTGAAGCTTTCTTT.

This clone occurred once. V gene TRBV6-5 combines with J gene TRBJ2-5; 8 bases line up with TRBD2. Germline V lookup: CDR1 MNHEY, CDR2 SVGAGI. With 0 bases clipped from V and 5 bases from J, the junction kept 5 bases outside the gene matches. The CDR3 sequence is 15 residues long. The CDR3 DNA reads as TGTGCCAGCAGTTACTCCGGGGGGGCTGCGGAGACCCAGTACTTC. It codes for CASSYSGGAAETQYF.

CDR3 nucleotide sequence: TGTGCCAGCAGCCCCCGAGTCGGGGAGCTGTTTTTT. Its translation is CASSPRVGELFF. The chain couples TRBV11-3 to TRBJ2-2; D gene uncertain. Germline V gene data show CDR1 as SGHNT and CDR2 as YENEEA. The CDR3 runs 12 residues. V lost 5 bases and J lost 7, with 8 bases in between. The entire variable domain, with the rest obtained from reference TRBV11-3 and TRBJ2-2, is as follows: EAGVVQSPRYKIIEKKQPVAFWCNPISGHNTLYWYLQNLGQGPELLIRYENEEAVDDSQLPKDRFSAERLKGVDSTLKIQPAELGDSAVYLCASSPRVGELFFGEGSRLTVL.

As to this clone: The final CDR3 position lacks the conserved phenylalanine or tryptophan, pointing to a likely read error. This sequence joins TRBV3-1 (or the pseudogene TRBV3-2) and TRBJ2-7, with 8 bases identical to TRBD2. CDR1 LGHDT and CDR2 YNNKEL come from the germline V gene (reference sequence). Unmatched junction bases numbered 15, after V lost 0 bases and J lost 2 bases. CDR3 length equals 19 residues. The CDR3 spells CASSQDSTSGPWAPYEQYS. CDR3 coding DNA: TGTGCCAGCAGCCAAGATAGTACTAGCGGTCCCTGGGCCCCCTACGAGCAGTACTCC.

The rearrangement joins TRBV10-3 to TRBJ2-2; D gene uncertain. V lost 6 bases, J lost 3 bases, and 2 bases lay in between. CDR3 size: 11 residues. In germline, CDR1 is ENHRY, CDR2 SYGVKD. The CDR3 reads CAISDTGELFF. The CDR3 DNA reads TGTGCCATCAGCGACACCGGGGAGCTGTTTTTT.